The 27 T cell receptor beta chains in this list originate from one sample, sequenced in a study of blood T cell repertoires in COVID-19. This table comes from immunoSEQ multiplex PCR, and its TCRdb copy is limited to in-frame clones, with some not included. The sample yields fewer than 110,000 clones, approximately 89% seen once. The sequencing input was peripheral blood. These TCRs come from a man in his fifties or sixties with active or convalescent COVID-19.

The chain carries TRBV7-8 and TRBJ2-1; perhaps TRBD1 as D (5 bases). The CDR3 spans 16 residues. V lost 1 base, J lost 8 bases, and 18 bases lay in between. Per germline, CDR1 SGHVS and CDR2 FQNEAQ. CDR3 nucleotides: TGTGCCAGCAGCTTAGTTACAGGCGCCCAGGGCCATGAGCAGTTCTTC. The encoded protein is CASSLVTGAQGHEQFF.

This sequence joins TRBV30 and TRBJ1-5; D gene ambiguous. Germline CDR1 is GTSNPN and CDR2 is SVGIG (reference sequence). The V and J ends lost 1 base and 0 bases respectively, with 16 bases between them. CDR3 length equals 17 residues. In DNA, the CDR3 is TGTGCCTGGAGTGGGGCCGGCGGCGACTATAGCAATCAGCCCCAGCATTTT. It codes for CAWSGAGGDYSNQPQHF.

The chain uses TRBV7-8 and TRBJ2-1; 8 bases map to TRBD2. CDR3 length: 15 residues. The V gene's germline CDR1 is SGHVS and CDR2 FQNEAQ. With 2 bases clipped from V and 6 bases from J, the junction kept 6 bases outside the gene matches. This chain's CDR3 is CASSLQREILNEQFF. The CDR3 DNA follows: TGTGCCAGCAGCTTACAGCGGGAGATTCTCAATGAGCAGTTCTTC.

This clone was seen a handful of times. Written as DNA, the CDR3 is TGTGCCAGCAGCTTAGGGGAGCCACTAGGTGGACACATTCAGTACTTC. It codes for CASSLGEPLGGHIQYF. The V and J genes are TRBV7-2 and TRBJ2-4; a weak D match, TRBD2 (5 bases). CDR3 length: 16 amino acids. V gave up 1 base and J gave up 8 bases, with 18 bases separating them. CDR1 SGHTA and CDR2 FQGNSA come from the germline V gene.

This clone was counted once. The chain recombines TRBV6-6 with TRBJ1-2, with 9 bases aligning to TRBD1. Germline values: CDR1 MNHNY, CDR2 SVGAGI (reference sequence). The CDR3 length is 14 residues. V lost 5 bases to trimming and J lost 6 bases; unmatched junction nucleotides: 7. The CDR3 nucleotides are TGTGCCAGCAGTCTCCGACAGGGGGGCGATGGCTACACCTTC. This encodes CASSLRQGGDGYTF.

The rearrangement joins TRBV6-5 to TRBJ2-5, with 12 bases identical to TRBD1. This CDR3 is 13 amino acids long. Unmatched junction bases numbered 1, after V lost 6 bases and J lost 5 bases. The germline V gene has CDR1 MNHEY and CDR2 SVGAGI. The CDR3 sequence is CASRGTGGETQYF. The CDR3 region has the DNA TGTGCCAGCAGGGGGACAGGGGGCGAGACCCAGTACTTC.

This clone has more than one count but fewer than ten. The rearrangement uses TRBV7-9 and TRBJ1-4, with D possibly matching TRBD1 (6 bases). Trimming took 3 bases from V and 7 from J, leaving 12 bases between them. This CDR3 has 14 amino acids. CDR1 and CDR2 from the germline V gene are SEHNR and FQNEAQ (reference sequence). The CDR3 DNA reads TGTGCCAGCAGCTTCGGCCAGGGGACTGAAAAACTGTTTTTT. Its protein product is CASSFGQGTEKLFF.

The chain employs TRBV30 and TRBJ1-1, with TRBD1 matching 9 bases. The CDR3 contains 11 residues. Per germline, CDR1 GTSNPN and CDR2 SVGIG (reference sequence). The V gene end was trimmed by 3 bases and the J gene end by 9 bases; junction bases not matched to a gene: 2. CDR3 protein: CAWRGTGQAFF. CDR3 nucleotide sequence: TGTGCCTGGAGAGGGACAGGGCAAGCTTTCTTT.

This chain connects TRBV6-1 to TRBJ1-1; no clear D gene. The germline V gene encodes CDR1 MNHNS and CDR2 SASEGT. The CDR3 has 13 amino acids. Trimming pared 2 bases from V and 6 bases from J, leaving 10 bases between. The CDR3 sequence is CASSESGDPEAFF. The CDR3 nucleotides read TGTGCCAGCAGTGAAAGCGGAGATCCTGAAGCTTTCTTT.

The V call is TRBV10-3, the J call TRBJ2-3; 8 nucleotides match TRBD1. The V segment lost 5 bases and the J segment 2 bases; nucleotides outside the gene matches: 3. The germline CDR1 and CDR2 sequences are ENHRY and SYGVKD. This CDR3 comprises 14 residues. The CDR3 spells CAISQDRVTDTQYF. CDR3 nucleotide sequence: TGTGCCATCAGTCAGGACAGGGTCACAGATACGCAGTATTTT.

A remark on this clone: The junction and the germline gene differ at one end; a read error may be behind it. The gene calls are TRBV4-2 and TRBJ2-4; D gene uncertain. Germline CDR1 LGHNA, CDR2 YNFKEQ. There are 10 residues in the CDR3. The CDR3 coding sequence is TGCGTCCCCGCGTGGTACATTCAGTACTTC. It specifies CVPAWYIQYF.

This chain links TRBV28 with TRBJ1-4; 8 nucleotides line up with TRBD1. J lost 6 bases, V lost 3 bases, and 9 bases had no gene match. Germline CDR1 is MDHEN and CDR2 is SYDVKM. The CDR3 is 16 residues long. DNA of the CDR3: TGTGCCAGCAGTTTTTGGCGCGGACAGGGTCATGAAAAACTGTTTTTT. Protein: CASSFWRGQGHEKLFF.

The CDR3 nucleotides are TGTGCCAGCAGCCAGGGACTAGCGGGAGGGCCAGAAGAGCAGTTCTTC. Translating it yields CASSQGLAGGPEEQFF. The V and J genes are TRBV7-2 and TRBJ2-1; 16 nucleotides match TRBD2. This CDR3 spans 16 amino acids. Germline V lookup: CDR1 SGHTA, CDR2 FQGNSA. Trimming took 5 bases from V and 10 from J; bases not matched to a gene: 8.

The rearrangement uses TRBV24-1 and TRBJ2-5, with TRBD1 identical over 8 bases. CDR3 length: 15 residues. Germline CDR1 reads KGHDR; CDR2 reads SFDVKD. V trimming: 3 bases; J trimming: 1 base; junction bases outside the gene matches: 3. The chain's CDR3 is CATSDHQGAQETQYF. The CDR3 DNA sequence: TGTGCCACCAGTGATCATCAGGGGGCCCAAGAGACCCAGTACTTC.

The V and J genes are TRBV18 and TRBJ1-5; 8 positions match TRBD1. Germline CDR1 and CDR2: KGHSH and LQKENI. This CDR3 has 15 residues. V trimming: 1 base; J trimming: 5 bases; junction bases outside the gene matches: 4. CDR3 sequence (DNA): TGTGCCAGCTCACCACAACCAGGGGGCGATCAGCCCCAGCATTTT. Translation: CASSPQPGGDQPQHF.

The V and J genes are TRBV6-5 and TRBJ2-7; 8 bases are a match to TRBD2. The junction had 2 bases not matched to a gene; V was cut back by 0 bases and J by 4 bases. The CDR3 runs to 14 residues. From germline, CDR1 is MNHEY and CDR2 SVGAGI. CDR3 amino acids: CASSYSERGYEQYF. CDR3 coding DNA: TGTGCCAGCAGTTACTCGGAGCGGGGGTACGAGCAGTACTTC.

This clone was seen a handful of times. The V gene is TRBV28, the J gene TRBJ1-5, with 8 nucleotides matching TRBD1. The CDR3 loop spans 17 amino acids. The V segment lost 3 bases and the J segment 4 bases; nucleotides outside the gene matches: 11. The germline CDR1 and CDR2 sequences are MDHEN and SYDVKM. CDR3 in amino acids: CASSFTTYRGLNQPQHF. The CDR3 region has the DNA TGTGCCAGCAGTTTCACAACATACAGGGGGTTAAATCAGCCCCAGCATTTT. Full variable domain (outside the CDR3, taken from reference TRBV28 and TRBJ1-5): DVKVTQSSRYLVKRTGEKVFLECVQDMDHENMFWYRQDPGLGLRLIYFSYDVKMKEKGDIPEGYSVSREKKERFSLILESASTNQTSMYLCASSFTTYRGLNQPQHFGDGTRLSIL.

The chain recombines TRBV6-6 with TRBJ2-2; weak D call: TRBD2 (5 bases). Trimming cost V 7 bases and J 7 bases, with 10 bases left between them. The CDR3 is made up of 12 amino acids. Germline V CDR1 and CDR2: MNHNY, SVGAGI (reference sequence). The CDR3 DNA sequence: TGTGCCAGCACCCTAGCTGGCGGGGAGCTGTTTTTT. This translates into CASTLAGGELFF.

This sequence joins TRBV3-1 (or the pseudogene TRBV3-2) and TRBJ1-1; 7 positions match TRBD1. The CDR3 loop spans 14 amino acids. Trimming at V came to 1 base and at J to 4 bases, leaving 3 bases not matched to a gene. The germline V gene has CDR1 LGHDT and CDR2 YNNKEL (reference sequence). Written as DNA, the CDR3 is TGTGCCAGCAGCCAAGCACAGGGGTTCACTGAAGCTTTCTTT. Translation: CASSQAQGFTEAFF.

The chain employs TRBV7-6 and TRBJ2-2; 14 nucleotides agree with TRBD2. The CDR3 covers 17 residues. The J segment lost 4 bases and the V segment lost 5 bases, leaving 6 bases of the junction unmatched. The germline gives CDR1 SGHVS, CDR2 FNYEAQ. The CDR3 region is CASSRLAGGTITGELFF. The CDR3 DNA follows: TGTGCCAGCAGCAGACTAGCGGGAGGGACTATCACCGGGGAGCTGTTTTTT.

CDR3 residues: CASSQERDYPNTGELFF. The DNA of the CDR3 is TGCGCCAGCAGCCAAGAACGGGACTATCCGAACACCGGGGAGCTGTTTTTT. J is TRBJ2-2 and V is TRBV4-1, with TRBD2 matching over 7 bases. CDR3 length: 17 amino acids. Germline assignment: CDR1 MGHRA and CDR2 YSYEKL. V dropped 0 bases and J dropped 0; count of bases not matched to a gene: 4.

V usage is TRBV12-3 or TRBV12-4 and J usage is TRBJ2-7, with D uncertain. CDR3 length: 11 residues. Trimming cost V 8 bases and J 7 bases, with 12 bases left between them. CDR3 DNA sequence: TGTGCCAGCGCCATAGCCTGGGAGCAGTACTTC. Translation gives CASAIAWEQYF.

The table lists this clone with a count of one. This rearrangement joins TRBV5-6 to TRBJ2-3; 7 bases match TRBD2. The ends lost 7 bases at V and 3 bases at J; junction bases unmatched: 2. The CDR3 covers 12 residues. The germline CDR1 and CDR2 sequences are SGHDT and YYEEEE. CDR3 loop: CASGRGTDTQYF. CDR3 DNA sequence: TGTGCCAGCGGGAGGGGTACAGATACGCAGTATTTT.

The chain recombines TRBV30 with TRBJ1-1; no firm D call. Trimming took off 4 bases at V and 0 bases at J, with 12 bases between the two ends. The germline CDR1 and CDR2 sequences are GTSNPN and SVGIG (reference sequence). This CDR3 region has 14 residues. The CDR3 DNA reads as TGTGCCTGGATGCCAGTTATAATGAACACTGAAGCTTTCTTT. Its translation: CAWMPVIMNTEAFF.

This sequence joins TRBV5-4 and TRBJ1-3, with D hard to call. V lost 0 bases and J 8 bases, leaving 9 bases between the germline ends. CDR3 length: 13 residues. Per the germline V gene, CDR1 is SGHNT and CDR2 is YYREEE (reference sequence). CDR3 sequence (DNA): TGTGCCAGCAGCTTGGATTCCCGAGACACCATATATTTT. Translated, it gives CASSLDSRDTIYF.

The rearrangement joins TRBV28 to TRBJ2-7; D perhaps matches TRBD2 (6 bases). The CDR3 extends over 16 amino acids. The germline V gene has CDR1 MDHEN and CDR2 SYDVKM. Trimming removed 5 bases at V and 0 bases at J, with 17 bases between. The CDR3 DNA is TGTGCCAGCAGTCCCCAAAGACTAGACAGCTCCTACGAGCAGTACTTC. Translation: CASSPQRLDSSYEQYF.

The chain combines TRBV9 with TRBJ2-7; 7 positions match TRBD1. Germline V lookup: CDR1 SGDLS, CDR2 YYNGEE. V was pared by 0 bases and J by 1 base, with 4 bases of the junction left unmatched. CDR3 size: 15 residues. CDR3 in DNA: TGTGCCAGCAGCGTAGAGGGGGACAGATCCTACGAGCAGTACTTC. Translating it yields CASSVEGDRSYEQYF. The variable domain in full, with the rest retrieved from reference TRBV9 and TRBJ2-7, is DSGVTQTPKHLITATGQRVTLRCSPRSGDLSVYWYQQSLDQGLQFLIQYYNGEERAKGNILERFSAQQFPDLHSELNLSSLELGDSALYFCASSVEGDRSYEQYFGPGTRLTVT.